Following are 18 T cell receptor beta chains from one sample sequenced in a study of cytomegalovirus exposure and HLA in healthy donors. The PCR contained 60 Vbeta and 13 Jbeta primers. Assay: immunoSEQ multiplex PCR; the TCRdb copy retains only in-frame clones and omits some. The repertoire includes roughly 100,000 clones, under 80% of them detected once, and approximately 10% sits in the top ten. The sequencing sample was made of PBMCs. All receptors come from a woman aged 18-35 years in good health and CMV-seropositive.

The V call is TRBV11-3, the J call TRBJ2-3, with 11 bases matching TRBD2. V dropped 3 bases and J dropped 5; count of bases not matched to a gene: 4. CDR1 and CDR2 (germline): SGHNT, YENEEA. The CDR3 runs to 15 residues. CDR3 bases: TGTGCCAGCAGCTTTAGCGGGGGGGCTGGAGATACGCAGTATTTT. Protein sequence: CASSFSGGAGDTQYF.

The chain links TRBV12-5 to TRBJ2-2; TRBD2 matches 9 bases. CDR1 LGHNT and CDR2 FRNRAP come from the germline V gene. The CDR3 spans 15 residues. J was trimmed by 15 bases and V by 2 bases; bases with no gene match: 13. The CDR3 here is CASGLKSSGMEQVFF. CDR3 nucleotide sequence: TGTGCTAGTGGTTTGAAGTCTAGCGGGATGGAACAAGTGTTTTTT.

The chain joins TRBV7-8 to TRBJ1-4; no definite D call. Germline lookup yields CDR1 SGHVS and CDR2 FQNEAQ. The V end lost 5 bases, the J end lost 3 bases, and 16 bases lay between the germline ends. The length of the CDR3 is 16 residues. This chain's CDR3 is CASSPNPSRANEKLFF. The CDR3 DNA reads TGTGCCAGCAGCCCAAACCCCTCGCGCGCTAATGAAAAACTGTTTTTT.

The chain couples TRBV28 to TRBJ1-4; D is uncertain. Per the germline V gene, CDR1 is MDHEN and CDR2 is SYDVKM. V was cut by 4 bases and J by 0 bases, with 9 bases left in between. The CDR3 contains 15 residues. This CDR3 reads CASSSGFATNEKLFF. The CDR3, as DNA: TGTGCCAGCAGTTCAGGATTTGCAACTAATGAAAAACTGTTTTTT.

This chain links TRBV5-1 with TRBJ1-1, with D perhaps matching TRBD1 (6 bases). Germline V gene data show CDR1 as SGHRS and CDR2 as YFSETQ. V lost 4 bases to trimming and J lost 3 bases, with 10 bases between them. The CDR3 is made up of 13 amino acids. The chain's CDR3 is CASSAYRDTEAFF. Written as DNA, the CDR3 is TGCGCCAGCAGCGCTTACAGGGACACTGAAGCTTTCTTT.

The chain links TRBV6-5 to TRBJ2-1; 10 positions agree with TRBD1. The CDR3 is 14 residues long. Germline CDR1 MNHEY, CDR2 SVGAGI. Trimming cost V 4 bases and J 11 bases; bases outside gene matches: 8. CDR3 protein: CASSLTGTGAKQFF. The CDR3 DNA sequence: TGTGCCAGCAGTTTGACCGGGACAGGGGCAAAGCAGTTCTTC.

The sample holds one count of this clone. The rearrangement joins TRBV19 to TRBJ2-1; 8 bases fit TRBD2. The CDR3 extends over 14 amino acids. The germline V gene has CDR1 LNHDA and CDR2 SQIVND (reference sequence). V lost 3 bases to trimming and J lost 7 bases; unmatched junction nucleotides: 5. Here the CDR3 reads CASSINPSGNEQFF. The CDR3 nucleotides read TGTGCCAGTAGTATTAATCCTAGCGGGAATGAGCAGTTCTTC.

This chain links TRBV6-1 with TRBJ2-3, with D perhaps matching TRBD1 (6 bases). CDR1 and CDR2 from the germline V gene are MNHNS and SASEGT. This CDR3 spans 14 amino acids. The germline V and J ends were trimmed by 6 bases and 2 bases, with 12 bases remaining between them. The CDR3 is CASRDRTFTDTQYF. DNA of the CDR3: TGTGCCAGCAGAGACAGGACTTTCACAGATACGCAGTATTTT.

This chain joins TRBV14 and TRBJ2-5, with a tentative D call TRBD1 (6 bases). The CDR3 loop spans 15 amino acids. V was pared by 1 base and J by 4 bases, with 13 bases between. Germline V gene sequence: CDR1 SGHDN, CDR2 FVKESK. In nucleotides, the CDR3 is TGTGCCAGCAGCCAAGCTACAGGGCTACTAGAGACCCAGTACTTC. It is translated as CASSQATGLLETQYF.

This clone showed up just a few times. The V call is TRBV29-1, the J call TRBJ1-2; D not certain. CDR1 and CDR2 from the germline V gene are SQVTM and ANQGSEA. The CDR3 loop spans 12 amino acids. The germline V and J ends were trimmed by 3 bases and 6 bases, with 11 bases remaining between them. CDR3 in amino acids: CSVDGHADGYTF. CDR3 DNA: TGCAGCGTTGATGGTCACGCGGATGGCTACACCTTC.

V usage is TRBV7-9 and J usage is TRBJ1-5; the D gene is possibly TRBD1 (6 bases). The V end was cut by 5 bases, the J end by 5 bases, with 13 bases between. Germline V lookup: CDR1 SEHNR, CDR2 FQNEAQ (reference sequence). The CDR3 sequence is 14 residues long. CDR3 in amino acids: CASSGFPGDQPQHF. As DNA, the CDR3 is TGTGCCAGCAGCGGGTTTCCAGGGGATCAGCCCCAGCATTTT.

The rearrangement uses TRBV7-3 and TRBJ2-3; 13 bases align to TRBD2. This CDR3 comprises 16 residues. Trimming at V came to 5 bases and at J to 5 bases, leaving 7 bases not matched to a gene. The germline gives CDR1 SGHTA, CDR2 FQGTGA. The CDR3 is CASSLVGTSGKDTQYF. CDR3 nucleotides: TGTGCCAGCAGCCTCGTGGGGACTAGCGGGAAAGATACGCAGTATTTT.

The chain combines TRBV9 with TRBJ2-7; 7 bases are shared with TRBD2. Per germline, CDR1 SGDLS and CDR2 YYNGEE. This CDR3 has 14 residues. Germline trimming cut 4 bases from V and 5 bases from J; bases unmatched to any gene: 9. CDR3 sequence: CASSLALGGNEQYF. CDR3 sequence (DNA): TGTGCCAGCAGCTTGGCCTTGGGGGGGAACGAGCAGTACTTC.

This clone was seen just once. The chain couples TRBV4-3 to TRBJ1-1; possibly TRBD1 for D (5 bases). The germline V gene encodes CDR1 LGHNA and CDR2 YSLEER. V shed 1 base and J shed 1 base, with 13 bases lying between them. CDR3 size: 16 residues. The CDR3 DNA reads as TGCGCCAGCAGCCAAGGGCTCAGGGCAGGGAACACTGAAGCTTTCTTT. The encoded protein is CASSQGLRAGNTEAFF.

The chain is built from TRBV27 and TRBJ2-3, with 10 bases lining up with TRBD2. The CDR3 is 16 residues long. The V gene's germline CDR1 is MNHEY and CDR2 SMNVEV (reference sequence). Losses at the gene ends were 3 bases for V and 9 bases for J; bases not matched to a gene: 12. The CDR3 spells CASSFMGLAPGGTQYF. In DNA form, the CDR3 reads TGTGCCAGCAGTTTTATGGGACTAGCGCCGGGAGGCACGCAGTATTTT.

The chain links TRBV19 to TRBJ1-5; 7 bases map to TRBD1. Germline V CDR1 and CDR2: LNHDA, SQIVND (reference sequence). After removal of 4 bases from V and 3 bases from J, the junction contained 6 bases not matched to a gene. CDR3 length equals 15 residues. The CDR3 here is CASSTVRGFNQPQHF. The DNA of the CDR3 is TGTGCCAGTAGTACTGTCAGGGGGTTCAATCAGCCCCAGCATTTT. Filled out from reference TRBV19 and TRBJ1-5, the complete variable domain reads DGGITQSPKYLFRKEGQNVTLSCEQNLNHDAMYWYRQDPGQGLRLIYYSQIVNDFQKGDIAEGYSVSREKKESFPLTVTSAQKNPTAFYLCASSTVRGFNQPQHFGDGTRLSIL.

The chain has TRBV5-1 and TRBJ1-4; a weak D match, TRBD1 (5 bases). V shed 0 bases and J shed 0 bases, with 6 bases lying between them. CDR1 is SGHRS, CDR2 YFSETQ, per germline. CDR3 length: 15 amino acids. The CDR3 spells CASSLAQATNEKLFF. The CDR3 DNA sequence: TGCGCCAGCAGCTTGGCACAGGCAACTAATGAAAAACTGTTTTTT.

This clone showed up just once. The V gene is TRBV14, the J gene TRBJ1-1, with D unresolved. Germline V lookup: CDR1 SGHDN, CDR2 FVKESK. The CDR3 extends over 14 amino acids. The V gene lost 0 bases and the J gene lost 1 base, with 6 bases spanning the gap. Here the CDR3 DNA reads TGTGCCAGCAGCCAAGATTGGCAGAACACTGAAGCTTTCTTT. It translates to CASSQDWQNTEAFF.